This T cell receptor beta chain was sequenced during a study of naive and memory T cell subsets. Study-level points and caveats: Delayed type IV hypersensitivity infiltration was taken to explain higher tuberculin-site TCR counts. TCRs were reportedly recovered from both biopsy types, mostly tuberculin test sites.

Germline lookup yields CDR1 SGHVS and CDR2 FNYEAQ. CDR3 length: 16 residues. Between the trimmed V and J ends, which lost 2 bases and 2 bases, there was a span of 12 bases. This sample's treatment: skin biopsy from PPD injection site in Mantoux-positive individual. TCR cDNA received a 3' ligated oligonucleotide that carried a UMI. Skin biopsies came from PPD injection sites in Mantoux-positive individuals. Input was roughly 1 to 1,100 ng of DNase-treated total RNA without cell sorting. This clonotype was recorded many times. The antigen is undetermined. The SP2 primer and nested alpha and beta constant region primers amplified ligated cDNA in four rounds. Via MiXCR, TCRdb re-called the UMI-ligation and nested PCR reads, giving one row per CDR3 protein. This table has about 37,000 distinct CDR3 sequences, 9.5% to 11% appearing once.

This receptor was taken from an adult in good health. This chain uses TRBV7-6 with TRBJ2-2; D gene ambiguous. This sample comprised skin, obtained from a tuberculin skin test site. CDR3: CASSLTEGPNTGELFF. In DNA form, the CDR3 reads TGTGCCAGCAGCTTAACGGAAGGACCAAACACCGGGGAGCTGTTTTTT.